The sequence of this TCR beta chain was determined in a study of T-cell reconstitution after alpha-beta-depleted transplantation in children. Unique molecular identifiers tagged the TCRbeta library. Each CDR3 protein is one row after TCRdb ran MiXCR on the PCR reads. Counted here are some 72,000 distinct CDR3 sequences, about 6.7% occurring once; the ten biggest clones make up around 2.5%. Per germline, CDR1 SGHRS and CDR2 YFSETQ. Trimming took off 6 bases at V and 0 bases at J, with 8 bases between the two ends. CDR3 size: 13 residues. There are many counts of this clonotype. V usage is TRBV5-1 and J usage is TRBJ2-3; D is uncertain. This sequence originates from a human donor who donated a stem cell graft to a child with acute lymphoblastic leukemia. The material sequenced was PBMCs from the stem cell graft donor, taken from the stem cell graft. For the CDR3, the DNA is TGCGCCAGCACGCCCAGTAGCACAGATACGCAGTATTTT. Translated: CASTPSSTDTQYF.